This T cell receptor beta chain was recorded in a study of blood T cell repertoires in COVID-19. Trimming at V came to 6 bases and at J to 6 bases, leaving 12 bases not matched to a gene. Germline loops: CDR1 MNHEY, CDR2 SVGEGT. This CDR3 contains 16 residues. Profiling relied on immunoSEQ multiplex PCR, and the TCRdb table lists in-frame clones only, not all of them. The sample consists of some 270,000 clones, roughly 84% of them appearing once. Participants reported their clinical history, and cohort assignment relied on those reports. Sequenced: PBMCs or T cells enriched from blood (not recorded which). This clonotype originated in a man between 45 and 60 years old who had recovered from COVID-19. The chain uses TRBV6-2 or TRBV6-3 and TRBJ2-7; TRBD2 aligns across 12 bases. The CDR3 sequence: CASSQDRLAGVGEQYF. CDR3 coding DNA: TGTGCCAGCAGCCAAGACCGACTAGCGGGAGTTGGCGAGCAGTACTTC.